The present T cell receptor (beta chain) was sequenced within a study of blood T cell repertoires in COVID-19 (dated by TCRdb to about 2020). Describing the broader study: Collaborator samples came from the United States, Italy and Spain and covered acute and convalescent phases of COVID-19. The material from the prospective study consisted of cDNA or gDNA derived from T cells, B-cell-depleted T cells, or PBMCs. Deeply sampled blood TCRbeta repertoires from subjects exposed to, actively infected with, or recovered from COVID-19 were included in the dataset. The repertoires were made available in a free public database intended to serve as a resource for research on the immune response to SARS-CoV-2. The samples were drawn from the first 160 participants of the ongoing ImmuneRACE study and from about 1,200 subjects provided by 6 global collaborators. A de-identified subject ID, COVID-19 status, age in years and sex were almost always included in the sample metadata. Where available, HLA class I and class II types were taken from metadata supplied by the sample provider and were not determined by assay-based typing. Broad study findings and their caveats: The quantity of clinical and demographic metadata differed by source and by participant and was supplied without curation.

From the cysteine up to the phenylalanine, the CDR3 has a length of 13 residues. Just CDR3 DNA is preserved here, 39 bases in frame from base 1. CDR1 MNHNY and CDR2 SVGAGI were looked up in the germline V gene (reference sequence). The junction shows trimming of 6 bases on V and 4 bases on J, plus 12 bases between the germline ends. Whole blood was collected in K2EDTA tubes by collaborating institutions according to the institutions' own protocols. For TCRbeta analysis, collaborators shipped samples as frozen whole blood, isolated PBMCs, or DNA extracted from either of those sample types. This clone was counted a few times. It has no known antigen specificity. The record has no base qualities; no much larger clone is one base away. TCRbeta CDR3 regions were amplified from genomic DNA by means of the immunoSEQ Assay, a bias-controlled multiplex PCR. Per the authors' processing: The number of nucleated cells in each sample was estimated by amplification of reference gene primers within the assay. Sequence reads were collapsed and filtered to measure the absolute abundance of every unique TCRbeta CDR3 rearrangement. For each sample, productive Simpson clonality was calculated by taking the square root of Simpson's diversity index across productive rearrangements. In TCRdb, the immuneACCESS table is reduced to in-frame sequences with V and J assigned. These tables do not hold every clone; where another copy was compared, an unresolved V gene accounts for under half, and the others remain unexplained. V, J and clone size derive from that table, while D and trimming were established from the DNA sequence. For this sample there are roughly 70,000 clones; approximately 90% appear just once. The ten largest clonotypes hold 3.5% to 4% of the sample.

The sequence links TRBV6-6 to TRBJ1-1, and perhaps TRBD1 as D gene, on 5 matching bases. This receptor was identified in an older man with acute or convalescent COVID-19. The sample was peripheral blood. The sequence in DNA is TGTGCCAGCAGCCACGACAGTCTCACTGAAGCTTTCTTT. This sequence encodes CASSHDSLTEAFF.